These T cell receptor beta chains were read from a single sample in a study of T cells in Graves' hyperthyroidism and ophthalmopathy. MiXCR was run by TCRdb on the multiplex PCR reads, yielding one entry per CDR3 protein. Seen here are around 450,000 distinct CDR3 sequences, roughly an eighth observed once, and the top ten hold roughly 4.8%. Sequenced: blood. The receptors come from a woman younger than 35 with Graves' hyperthyroidism. CDR3s include the opening cysteine and the closing phenylalanine or tryptophan. D genes are given only for firm matches. Rows may omit the clone size; those that give it use once, few, many or a size class.

TRBV28	many	TRBJ1-2	14	TRBD1	CATRHRGLGYGYTF	TGTGCCACACGCCACAGGGGCTTAGGCTATGGCTACACCTTC
TRBV27	many	TRBJ1-3	16	-	CASSLSMNPAGNTIYF	TGTGCCAGCAGTTTATCGATGAACCCGGCGGGAAACACCATATATTTT
TRBV11-2	many	TRBJ2-1	15	TRBD2	CASSLSGRIHNEQFF	TGTGCCAGCAGCCTTAGCGGGAGGATCCACAATGAGCAGTTCTTC
TRBV20-1	-	TRBJ2-1	14	TRBD1	CSATNRGDYNEQFF	TGCAGTGCAACGAACAGGGGGGATTACAATGAGCAGTTCTTC
TRBV27	many	TRBJ2-1	16	-	CASSTYLGEPYNEQFF	TGTGCCAGCAGTACTTACCTAGGGGAGCCGTACAATGAGCAGTTCTTC
TRBV2	many	TRBJ1-2	14	-	CASSEADSVYGYTF	TGTGCCAGCAGTGAAGCCGACTCGGTCTATGGCTACACCTTC
TRBV7-2	-	TRBJ2-1	15	TRBD2	CASSFRVSGIDEQFF	TGTGCCAGCAGCTTTAGGGTTAGCGGGATCGATGAGCAGTTCTTC
TRBV3-1	many	TRBJ2-7	15	TRBD1	CASSPGTGGFYEQYF	TGTGCCAGCAGCCCCGGGACAGGGGGATTCTACGAGCAGTACTTC
TRBV12-5	-	TRBJ2-2	18	TRBD1	CASGYKLRGQGRTGELFF	TGTGCTAGTGGCTATAAATTACGAGGACAGGGTCGGACCGGGGAGCTGTTTTTT
TRBV5-5	many	TRBJ1-2	14	TRBD1	CASSLGTGLNGYTF	TGTGCCAGCAGCCTCGGGACAGGGCTTAATGGCTACACCTTC
TRBV27	many	TRBJ2-1	18	TRBD2	CASSLSRLAGGGENEQFF	TGTGCCAGCAGTTTATCGAGACTAGCGGGAGGGGGGGAGAATGAGCAGTTCTTC
TRBV6-1	-	TRBJ2-1	13	-	CAAGGGGWGEQFF	TGTGCCGCAGGTGGGGGCGGGTGGGGTGAGCAGTTCTTC
TRBV28	many	TRBJ2-1	15	TRBD2	CASRPLAGLTNEQFF	TGTGCCAGCAGGCCTCTAGCGGGATTAACCAATGAGCAGTTCTTC
TRBV12-3/TRBV12-4	many	TRBJ2-5	14	TRBD2	CASSLAGLEETQYF	TGTGCCAGCAGCCTAGCGGGCCTAGAGGAGACCCAGTACTTC
TRBV20-1	few	TRBJ1-2	13	-	CSAREGTSNGYTF	TGCAGTGCTAGAGAAGGAACCTCCAATGGCTACACCTTC
TRBV6-1	few	TRBJ2-1	14	-	CASSYRTDPNEQFF	TGTGCCAGCAGTTATAGGACTGACCCCAATGAGCAGTTCTTC
TRBV7-9	many	TRBJ1-4	14	-	CASSVLGGNEKLFF	TGTGCCAGCAGCGTGCTAGGCGGTAATGAAAAACTGTTTTTT
TRBV28	many	TRBJ1-2	12	-	CASSLWGYGYTF	TGTGCCAGCAGTTTATGGGGGTATGGCTACACCTTC